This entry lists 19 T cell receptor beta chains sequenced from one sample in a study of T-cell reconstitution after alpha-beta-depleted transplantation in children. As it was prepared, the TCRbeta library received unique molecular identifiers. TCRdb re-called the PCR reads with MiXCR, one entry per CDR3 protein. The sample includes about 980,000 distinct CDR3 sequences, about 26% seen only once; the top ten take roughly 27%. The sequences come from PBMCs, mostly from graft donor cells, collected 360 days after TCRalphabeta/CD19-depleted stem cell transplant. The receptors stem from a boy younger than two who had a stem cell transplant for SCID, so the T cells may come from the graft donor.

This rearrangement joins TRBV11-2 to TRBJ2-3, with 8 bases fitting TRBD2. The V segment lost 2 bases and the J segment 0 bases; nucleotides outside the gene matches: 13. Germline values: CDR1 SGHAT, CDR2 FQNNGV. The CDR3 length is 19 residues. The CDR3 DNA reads TGTGCCAGCAGCTTAAAGCCATTTTTTAGCGGGGCTAGCACAGATACGCAGTATTTT. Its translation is CASSLKPFFSGASTDTQYF.

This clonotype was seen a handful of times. CDR3 DNA: TGTGCCAGCAGCCCTCGGTCCGGGGGGAACACCGGGGAGCTGTTTTTT. Protein product: CASSPRSGGNTGELFF. The rearrangement links TRBV2 to TRBJ2-2; a possible D gene is TRBD2 (6 bases). The germline V gene has CDR1 SNHLY and CDR2 FYNNEI. CDR3 length equals 16 residues. The V end lost 6 bases, the J end lost 1 base, and 15 bases lay between the germline ends.

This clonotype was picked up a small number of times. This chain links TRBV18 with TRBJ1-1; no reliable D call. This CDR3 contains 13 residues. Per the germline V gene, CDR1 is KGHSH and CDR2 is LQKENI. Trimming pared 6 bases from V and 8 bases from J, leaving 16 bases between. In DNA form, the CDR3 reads TGTGCCAGCTCTCCTAGAACCGGGTCGGAAGCTTTCTTT. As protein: CASSPRTGSEAFF.

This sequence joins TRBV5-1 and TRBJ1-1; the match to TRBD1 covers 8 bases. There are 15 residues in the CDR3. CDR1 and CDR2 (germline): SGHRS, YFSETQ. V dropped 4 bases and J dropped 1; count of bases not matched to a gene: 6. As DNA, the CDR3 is TGCGCCAGCAGCCCTTACACAGGGGGGAACACTGAAGCTTTCTTT. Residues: CASSPYTGGNTEAFF.

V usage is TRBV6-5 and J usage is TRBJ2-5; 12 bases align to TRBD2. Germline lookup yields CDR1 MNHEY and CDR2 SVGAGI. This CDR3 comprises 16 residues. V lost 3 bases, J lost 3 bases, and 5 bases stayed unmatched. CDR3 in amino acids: CASSYFRTSGEETQYF. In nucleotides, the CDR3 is TGTGCCAGCAGTTATTTCAGGACTAGCGGGGAAGAGACCCAGTACTTC.

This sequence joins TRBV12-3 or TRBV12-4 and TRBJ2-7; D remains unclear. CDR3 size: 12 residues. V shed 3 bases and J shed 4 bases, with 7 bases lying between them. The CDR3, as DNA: TGTGCCAGCAGTTTCGCTGTGTACGAGCAGTACTTC. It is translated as CASSFAVYEQYF.

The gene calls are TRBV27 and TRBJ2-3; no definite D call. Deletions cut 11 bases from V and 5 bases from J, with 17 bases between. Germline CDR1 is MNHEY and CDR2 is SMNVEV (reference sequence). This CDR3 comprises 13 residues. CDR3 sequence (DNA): TGTGCCTCCAAAGGCGTGGTGATAGATACGCAGTATTTT. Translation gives CASKGVVIDTQYF.

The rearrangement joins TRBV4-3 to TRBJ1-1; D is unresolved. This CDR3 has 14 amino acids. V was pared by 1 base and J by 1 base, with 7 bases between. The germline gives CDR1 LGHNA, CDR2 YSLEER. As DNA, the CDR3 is TGCGCCAGCAGCCAAGTGAAGCGGAACACTGAAGCTTTCTTT. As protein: CASSQVKRNTEAFF.

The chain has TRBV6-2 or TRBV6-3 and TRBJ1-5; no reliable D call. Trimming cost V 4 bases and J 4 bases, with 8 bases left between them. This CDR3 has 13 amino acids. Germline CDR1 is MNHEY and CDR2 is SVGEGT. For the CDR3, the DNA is TGTGCCAGCAGTTTTACGGGAAATCAGCCCCAGCATTTT. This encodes CASSFTGNQPQHF.

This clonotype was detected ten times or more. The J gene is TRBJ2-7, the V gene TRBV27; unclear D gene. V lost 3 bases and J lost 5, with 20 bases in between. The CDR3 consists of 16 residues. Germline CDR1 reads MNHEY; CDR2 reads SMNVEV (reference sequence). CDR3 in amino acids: CASSFQGMERPNEQYF. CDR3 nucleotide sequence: TGTGCCAGCAGTTTTCAAGGGATGGAAAGGCCCAACGAGCAGTACTTC.

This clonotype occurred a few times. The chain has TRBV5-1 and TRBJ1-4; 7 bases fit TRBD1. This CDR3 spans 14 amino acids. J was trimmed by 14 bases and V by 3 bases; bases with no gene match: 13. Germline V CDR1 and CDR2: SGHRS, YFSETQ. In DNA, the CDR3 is TGCGCCAGCAGCTCCGGACAGGCCGCCAGCCCCCTGTTTTTT. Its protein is CASSSGQAASPLFF.

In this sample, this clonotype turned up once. CDR3 bases: TGCGCCAGCAGCCAAGATAGGTCGGTAAGTCCCAGCTCCTACAATGAGCAGTTCTTC. Its protein is CASSQDRSVSPSSYNEQFF. The chain uses TRBV4-1 and TRBJ2-1; unclear D gene. The CDR3 is made up of 19 amino acids. The V gene's germline CDR1 is MGHRA and CDR2 YSYEKL. V was shortened by 0 bases and J by 0 bases, with 18 bases between the two germline ends.

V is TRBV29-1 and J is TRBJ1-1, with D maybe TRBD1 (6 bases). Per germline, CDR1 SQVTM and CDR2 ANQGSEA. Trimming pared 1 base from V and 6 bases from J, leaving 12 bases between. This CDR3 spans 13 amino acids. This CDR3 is CSVEGSRTAEAFF. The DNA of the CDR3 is TGCAGCGTTGAAGGGAGTAGGACAGCTGAAGCTTTCTTT. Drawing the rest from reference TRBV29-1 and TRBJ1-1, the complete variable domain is SAVISQKPSRDICQRGTSLTIQCQVDSQVTMMFWYRQQPGQSLTLIATANQGSEATYESGFVIDKFPISRPNLTFSTLTVSNMSPEDSSIYLCSVEGSRTAEAFFGQGTRLTVV.

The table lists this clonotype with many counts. This CDR3 reads CASSPWTVTDTQYF. DNA for the CDR3: TGTGCCAGCAGCCCATGGACCGTCACAGATACGCAGTATTTT. The chain couples TRBV5-6 to TRBJ2-3, with no clear D. Trimming removed 4 bases from V and 2 bases from J, with 11 bases in between. The CDR3 contains 14 residues. From germline, CDR1 is SGHDT and CDR2 YYEEEE.

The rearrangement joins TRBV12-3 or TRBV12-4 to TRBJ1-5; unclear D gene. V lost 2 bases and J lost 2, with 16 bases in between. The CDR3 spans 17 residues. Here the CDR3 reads CASSLRVGSWGNQPQHF. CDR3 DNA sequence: TGTGCCAGCAGTTTACGGGTGGGTAGCTGGGGCAATCAGCCCCAGCATTTT.

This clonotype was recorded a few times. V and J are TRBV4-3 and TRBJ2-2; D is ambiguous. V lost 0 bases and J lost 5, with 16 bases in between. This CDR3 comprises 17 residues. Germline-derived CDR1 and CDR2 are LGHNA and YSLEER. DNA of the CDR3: TGCGCCAGCAGCCAAGATCGGTGGGCGTTTGGAACCGGGGAGCTGTTTTTT. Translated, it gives CASSQDRWAFGTGELFF.

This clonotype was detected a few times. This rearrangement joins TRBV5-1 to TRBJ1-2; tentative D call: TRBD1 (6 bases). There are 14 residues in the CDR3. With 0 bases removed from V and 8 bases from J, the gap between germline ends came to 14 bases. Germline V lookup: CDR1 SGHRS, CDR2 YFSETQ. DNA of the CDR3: TGCGCCAGCAGCTTGGCACAAACAGGGAGCGGCTACACCTTC. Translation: CASSLAQTGSGYTF.

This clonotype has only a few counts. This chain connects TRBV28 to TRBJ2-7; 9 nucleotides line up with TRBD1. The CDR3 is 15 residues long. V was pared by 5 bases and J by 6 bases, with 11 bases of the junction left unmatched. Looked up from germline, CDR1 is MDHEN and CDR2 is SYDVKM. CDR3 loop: CASSGGTGYEVEQYF. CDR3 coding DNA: TGTGCCAGCAGTGGGGGGACAGGGTATGAGGTCGAGCAGTACTTC.

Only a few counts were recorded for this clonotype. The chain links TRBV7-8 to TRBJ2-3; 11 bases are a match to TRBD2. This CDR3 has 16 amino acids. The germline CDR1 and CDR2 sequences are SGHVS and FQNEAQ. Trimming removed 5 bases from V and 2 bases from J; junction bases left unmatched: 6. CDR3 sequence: CASSLSSGGYTDTQYF. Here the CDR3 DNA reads TGTGCCAGCAGCCTTTCTAGCGGGGGGTACACAGATACGCAGTATTTT.